One and the same sample provided the 4 T cell receptor beta chains below, sequenced in a study of blood T cell repertoires in COVID-19. Sequenced by immunoSEQ multiplex PCR; TCRdb stores in-frame clones only, minus some. The sample holds around 250,000 clones, over 70% seen once. The specimen sequenced was peripheral blood. The receptors were gathered from an elderly man with acute or convalescent COVID-19.

The V gene is TRBV9, the J gene TRBJ2-1; TRBD1 might be the D (6 bases). Germline CDR1 reads SGDLS; CDR2 reads YYNGEE. V was shortened by 2 bases and J by 4 bases, with 7 bases between the two germline ends. The CDR3 runs to 13 residues. In DNA form, the CDR3 reads TGTGCCAGCAGCGTGACAGGATACAATGAGCAGTTCTTC. Its protein is CASSVTGYNEQFF.

The chain is built from TRBV7-2 and TRBJ2-5; TRBD2 matches 7 bases. V dropped 2 bases and J dropped 5; count of bases not matched to a gene: 5. The CDR3 spans 14 residues. Germline CDR1 reads SGHTA; CDR2 reads FQGNSA. CDR3 DNA sequence: TGTGCCAGCAGCTTATCCGCCGGGGGGGAGACCCAGTACTTC. Encoded protein: CASSLSAGGETQYF.

This clone was seen once. This rearrangement joins TRBV5-1 to TRBJ2-3; 7 bases match TRBD1. Germline lookup yields CDR1 SGHRS and CDR2 YFSETQ. There are 14 residues in the CDR3. V lost 3 bases and J lost 3; bases outside the gene matches: 4. CDR3 in amino acids: CASSYRDRTDTQYF. In DNA form, the CDR3 reads TGCGCCAGCAGCTACCGGGACAGAACAGATACGCAGTATTTT.

The CDR3 sequence: CATLGQMNTEAFF. The CDR3 region has the DNA TGTGCCACATTGGGACAGATGAACACTGAAGCTTTCTTT. This chain connects TRBV28 to TRBJ1-1; 7 bases map to TRBD1. The CDR3 runs 13 residues. Germline CDR1 reads MDHEN; CDR2 reads SYDVKM. Losses at the gene ends were 10 bases for V and 0 bases for J; bases not matched to a gene: 5.